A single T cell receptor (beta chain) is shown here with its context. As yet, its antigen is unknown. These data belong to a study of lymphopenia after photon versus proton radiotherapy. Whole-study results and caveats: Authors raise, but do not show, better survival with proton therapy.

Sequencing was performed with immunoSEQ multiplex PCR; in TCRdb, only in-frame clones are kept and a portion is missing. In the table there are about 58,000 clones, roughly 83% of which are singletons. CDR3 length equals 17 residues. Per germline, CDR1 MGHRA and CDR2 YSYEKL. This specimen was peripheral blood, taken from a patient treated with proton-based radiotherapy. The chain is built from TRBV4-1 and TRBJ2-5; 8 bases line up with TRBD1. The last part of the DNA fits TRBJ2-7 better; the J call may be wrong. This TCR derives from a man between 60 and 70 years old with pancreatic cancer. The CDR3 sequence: CASSQALRGQDNYEQYF. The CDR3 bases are TGCGCCAGCAGCCAAGCCTTAAGGGGACAGGACAACTACGAGCAGTACTTC.